The 13 T cell receptor beta chains listed next were all sequenced from one sample in a study of blood T cell repertoires in COVID-19. Produced via immunoSEQ multiplex PCR; TCRdb's table is partial and in-frame only. The sample includes more than 300,000 clones, more than 85% seen only once; the top ten take less than 20%. Sample: PBMCs or T cells enriched from blood (not recorded which). The source of these receptors is a woman under 40 who had recovered from COVID-19.

The genes are TRBV28 and TRBJ2-2; D is unclear. V was clipped by 2 bases and J by 4 bases, with 5 bases between them. Germline V lookup: CDR1 MDHEN, CDR2 SYDVKM. CDR3 length equals 13 residues. The CDR3 loop is CASSLGATGELFF. The CDR3 nucleotides are TGTGCCAGCAGTTTAGGAGCCACCGGGGAGCTGTTTTTT. Based on the CDR3 plus reference TRBV28 and TRBJ2-2, the full variable domain is DVKVTQSSRYLVKRTGEKVFLECVQDMDHENMFWYRQDPGLGLRLIYFSYDVKMKEKGDIPEGYSVSREKKERFSLILESASTNQTSMYLCASSLGATGELFFGEGSRLTVL.

The chain has TRBV12-3 or TRBV12-4 and TRBJ2-2; 11 bases map to TRBD2. J lost 9 bases, V lost 7 bases, and 4 bases had no gene match. This CDR3 region has 13 residues. The CDR3 protein is CASTLAGVRELFF. CDR3 coding DNA: TGTGCCAGCACACTAGCGGGAGTTCGGGAGCTGTTTTTT.

This chain uses TRBV2 with TRBJ1-4; no definite D call. The V gene's germline CDR1 is SNHLY and CDR2 FYNNEI. Trimming stripped 4 bases from V and 6 bases from J, with 9 bases between. The CDR3 is 13 amino acids. The CDR3 DNA follows: TGTGCCAGCAGTGTTGAAAACTATGAAAAACTGTTTTTT. It encodes CASSVENYEKLFF. The entire variable domain, with the rest obtained from reference TRBV2 and TRBJ1-4, is as follows: EPEVTQTPSHQVTQMGQEVILRCVPISNHLYFYWYRQILGQKVEFLVSFYNNEISEKSEIFDDQFSVERPDGSNFTLKIRSTKLEDSAMYFCASSVENYEKLFFGSGTQLSVL.

The CDR3 DNA reads as TGTGCCAGCACCAAAGTCGGCTCCTACAATGAGCAGTTCTTC. This codes for CASTKVGSYNEQFF. The chain links TRBV28 to TRBJ2-1; no clear D gene. This CDR3 is 14 amino acids long. CDR1 is MDHEN and CDR2 is SYDVKM in the germline V gene. The germline V and J ends were trimmed by 7 bases and 0 bases, with 10 bases remaining between them.

The CDR3 loop is CASRITGVANYGYTF. DNA for the CDR3: TGTGCCAGCAGGATAACAGGCGTAGCTAACTATGGCTACACCTTC. The chain carries TRBV28 and TRBJ1-2; TRBD1 might be the D (5 bases). Deletions cut 6 bases from V and 0 bases from J, with 14 bases between. Per the germline V gene, CDR1 is MDHEN and CDR2 is SYDVKM. This CDR3 has 15 residues.

V and J are TRBV6-5 and TRBJ2-3; no reliable D call. From germline, CDR1 is MNHEY and CDR2 SVGAGI. V was clipped by 6 bases and J by 6 bases, with 7 bases between them. The CDR3 spans 11 residues. The CDR3 loop reads CASRNADTQYF. CDR3 bases: TGTGCCAGCAGAAACGCGGATACGCAGTATTTT.

The chain joins TRBV3-1 (or the pseudogene TRBV3-2) to TRBJ2-7, with D perhaps matching TRBD1 (5 bases). Germline lookup yields CDR1 LGHDT and CDR2 YNNKEL (reference sequence). The CDR3 loop spans 13 amino acids. V lost 2 bases and J lost 2, with 7 bases in between. The CDR3 nucleotides are TGTGCCAGCAGCCAACTGACAGCCTACGAGCAGTACTTC. Amino acid sequence: CASSQLTAYEQYF.

This clone was counted a few times. The chain employs TRBV4-1 and TRBJ2-7; 9 bases are a match to TRBD1. After removal of 3 bases from V and 4 bases from J, the junction contained 7 bases not matched to a gene. The CDR3 spans 15 residues. Germline CDR1 reads MGHRA; CDR2 reads YSYEKL. CDR3 sequence: CASSQEDRGSYEQYF. CDR3 coding DNA: TGCGCCAGCAGCCAGGAGGACAGGGGATCGTACGAGCAGTACTTC.

The chain links TRBV4-3 to TRBJ1-1; D not certain. With 4 bases removed from V and 1 base from J, the gap between germline ends came to 13 bases. The CDR3 length is 15 residues. Germline CDR1 and CDR2: LGHNA and YSLEER. In nucleotides, the CDR3 is TGCGCCAGCAGCCCTCAACCCACAGAGAACACTGAAGCTTTCTTT. Translated, it gives CASSPQPTENTEAFF.

This sequence joins TRBV19 and TRBJ2-1; a possible D gene is TRBD2 (5 bases). The CDR3 runs 15 residues. V was cut by 2 bases and J by 3 bases, with 11 bases left in between. Germline CDR1 LNHDA, CDR2 SQIVND (reference sequence). The CDR3: CASSIQGGNYNEQFF. The DNA of the CDR3 is TGTGCCAGTAGTATACAAGGAGGTAACTACAATGAGCAGTTCTTC.

This clone is a singleton in its sample. The J gene is TRBJ1-5, the V gene TRBV7-3; D is ambiguous. The CDR3 totals 18 residues. The V gene lost 2 bases and the J gene lost 0 bases, with 17 bases spanning the gap. Germline V CDR1 and CDR2: SGHTA, FQGTGA. The CDR3 DNA sequence: TGTGCCAGCAGCTTAGCTCACATTCCCACATATAGCAATCAGCCCCAGCATTTT. This translates into CASSLAHIPTYSNQPQHF.

This chain links TRBV21-1 with TRBJ2-5; TRBD1, the D gene given by the table, was not confirmed from the DNA. TRBV21-1 constitutes a pseudogene. CDR3 length equals 13 residues. CDR3 in DNA: TGTGCCAGCGCCTTCGGACAGCAGGACACCCAGTACTTC. Protein product: CASAFGQQDTQYF.

The gene calls are TRBV4-1 and TRBJ1-2, with 9 bases fitting TRBD1. The CDR3 runs 14 residues. The germline V gene encodes CDR1 MGHRA and CDR2 YSYEKL. J lost 7 bases, V lost 1 base, and 4 bases had no gene match. This chain's CDR3 is CASSQVQGAVGYTF. The CDR3 DNA reads TGCGCCAGCAGCCAAGTACAGGGGGCTGTTGGCTACACCTTC.